This passage covers 10 T cell receptor beta chains from one sample sequenced in a study of T-cell memory formation after mild COVID-19. Using its own MiXCR run on the 5' RACE reads, TCRdb lists one record per CDR3 protein. The sample lists about 90,000 distinct CDR3 sequences; approximately 15% were seen once. The sequenced material came from PBMCs or a T cell subset sorted from them (not recorded which). The receptors derive from a man aged 18 to 29 who had mild COVID-19 (a few samples of this study predate the infection). Cell type and time point are not known.

This clonotype was seen a few times. This chain links TRBV12-3 or TRBV12-4 with TRBJ1-2; D call uncertain. V was pared by 2 bases and J by 6 bases, with 4 bases between. The CDR3 loop spans 11 amino acids. CDR3 sequence: CASSLRDGYTF. The CDR3, as DNA: TGTGCCAGCAGTTTACGGGATGGCTACACCTTC.

This clonotype has just a few counts. The V and J genes are TRBV23-1 and TRBJ2-5; perhaps TRBD1 as D (6 bases). TRBV23-1 is an open reading frame, and its role is uncertain. This CDR3 contains 16 residues. Trimming removed 7 bases at V and 3 bases at J, with 21 bases between. In DNA, the CDR3 is TGCGCCAGCACTCCATTTGTGGCTAGGACAGAAGAGACCCAGTACTTC. It yields the protein CASTPFVARTEETQYF.

This clonotype has ten or more counts. The V call is TRBV7-8, the J call TRBJ2-2; no definite D call. This CDR3 has 14 residues. Trimming cost V 1 base and J 4 bases, with 7 bases left between them. CDR1 SGHVS and CDR2 FQNEAQ come from the germline V gene. The chain's CDR3 is CASSLVAPTGELFF. The CDR3 region has the DNA TGTGCCAGCAGCTTAGTGGCTCCCACCGGGGAGCTGTTTTTT.

The sample holds many counts of this clonotype. This chain joins TRBV9 and TRBJ2-5; weak D call: TRBD1 (5 bases). The CDR3 consists of 16 residues. The V gene lost 4 bases and the J gene lost 4 bases, with 20 bases spanning the gap. CDR1 SGDLS and CDR2 YYNGEE come from the germline V gene. The CDR3 loop is CASSFRDRGVGETQYF. Here the CDR3 DNA reads TGTGCCAGCAGCTTTCGCGACAGAGGCGTGGGAGAGACCCAGTACTTC.

This clonotype was observed a handful of times. This chain connects TRBV4-1 to TRBJ1-5, with D maybe TRBD1 (5 bases). The CDR3 length is 14 residues. V lost 0 bases and J lost 8, with 11 bases in between. Germline V CDR1 and CDR2: MGHRA, YSYEKL. The CDR3 reads CASSQDRVGKPQHF. CDR3 DNA sequence: TGCGCCAGCAGCCAAGACAGGGTTGGCAAGCCCCAGCATTTT.

This clonotype was detected only a few times. The rearrangement uses TRBV2 and TRBJ2-7, with D uncertain. Germline lookup yields CDR1 SNHLY and CDR2 FYNNEI. V shed 0 bases and J shed 7 bases, with 7 bases lying between them. There are 12 residues in the CDR3. CDR3 loop: CASSEATYEQYF. The CDR3 DNA reads as TGTGCCAGCAGTGAAGCGACATATGAGCAGTACTTC.

The rearrangement joins TRBV6-2 or TRBV6-3 to TRBJ2-2; no clear D gene. Germline lookup yields CDR1 MNHEY and CDR2 SVGEGT. The CDR3 has 13 amino acids. Trimming shortened V by 5 bases and J by 0 bases, and 4 bases separated the two germline ends. This chain's CDR3 is CASSPANTGELFF. The DNA of the CDR3 is TGTGCCAGCAGTCCAGCGAACACCGGGGAGCTGTTTTTT.

The V gene is TRBV11-2, the J gene TRBJ2-5; no reliable D call. The germline V and J ends were trimmed by 5 bases and 5 bases, with 15 bases remaining between them. This CDR3 contains 14 residues. Per germline, CDR1 SGHAT and CDR2 FQNNGV. The CDR3 loop reads CASSPPSARETQYF. In DNA, the CDR3 is TGTGCCAGCAGCCCCCCTTCGGCCCGGGAGACCCAGTACTTC.

This clonotype has a handful of counts. CDR3 protein: CAISESGTVYTDTQYF. The CDR3 nucleotides are TGTGCCATCAGTGAGTCGGGGACAGTATACACAGATACGCAGTATTTT. The V gene is TRBV10-3, the J gene TRBJ2-3, with 7 positions matching TRBD1. Germline V gives CDR1 ENHRY, CDR2 SYGVKD. Trimming at V came to 0 bases and at J to 2 bases, leaving 5 bases not matched to a gene. CDR3 length: 16 amino acids.

The chain couples TRBV5-1 to TRBJ2-3; D is undetermined. This CDR3 comprises 13 residues. The V gene lost 4 bases and the J gene lost 4 bases, with 10 bases spanning the gap. Per germline, CDR1 SGHRS and CDR2 YFSETQ. In nucleotides, the CDR3 is TGCGCCAGCAGCCCCGAACCCCCAGATACGCAGTATTTT. Translation gives CASSPEPPDTQYF.